Listed here are 10 T cell receptor beta chains from one sample, sequenced in a study of regulatory T cells in long-lasting Graves disease. Time point reported: persistent/refractory GD, antithyroid drugs over 5 years with positive TRAb. From PBMCs, RNA was extracted and then used to make the TCR library. Both iRepertoire HTBI primers and Arm-PCR of CDR3 regions were used to build the TCR beta libraries. TCRdb reprocessed the multiplex PCR reads via MiXCR and lists one record per CDR3 protein. The data contain roughly 500,000 distinct CDR3 sequences, less than 25% of them seen just once; the ten biggest clones take up 6.5% to 10%. Specimen: peripheral blood mononuclear cells (PBMCs), collected when the disease was refractory, from a patient treated with antithyroid drugs. The receptors derive from a female donor with Graves disease.

The V gene is TRBV25-1, the J gene TRBJ2-5, with TRBD1 as a possible D gene (5 bases). Trimming took off 3 bases at V and 0 bases at J, with 8 bases between the two ends. The CDR3 runs to 14 residues. The V gene's germline CDR1 is MGHDK and CDR2 SYGVNS. CDR3 loop: CASSDRQYQETQYF. In nucleotides, the CDR3 is TGTGCCAGCAGTGACAGACAGTACCAAGAGACCCAGTACTTC.

This clonotype was seen more than once but under ten times. The V and J genes are TRBV6-4 and TRBJ1-2, with 7 bases fitting TRBD1. The V gene end was trimmed by 5 bases and the J gene end by 7 bases; junction bases not matched to a gene: 10. The CDR3 has 14 amino acids. Germline V gene lookup returns CDR1 MRHNA and CDR2 SNTAGT. Here the CDR3 DNA reads TGTGCCAGCAGTTCCACGGGACAGAGAGGTGGCTACACCTTC. Amino acids: CASSSTGQRGGYTF.

V and J are TRBV4-1 and TRBJ2-7; 10 bases map to TRBD2. In germline, CDR1 is MGHRA, CDR2 YSYEKL. The CDR3 runs to 16 residues. The J segment lost 6 bases and the V segment lost 3 bases, leaving 11 bases of the junction unmatched. The chain's CDR3 is CASSQTVGLAGAEQYF. The CDR3 DNA sequence: TGCGCCAGCAGCCAGACGGTAGGGCTAGCGGGAGCCGAGCAGTACTTC.

The chain combines TRBV30 with TRBJ1-1; D might be TRBD1 (6 bases). Trimming took off 6 bases at V and 6 bases at J, with 20 bases between the two ends. This CDR3 comprises 14 residues. Germline-derived CDR1 and CDR2 are GTSNPN and SVGIG (reference sequence). The CDR3 here is CACYLAGVFAEAFF. In DNA, the CDR3 is TGTGCCTGCTATCTGGCAGGGGTTTTTGCTGAAGCTTTCTTT. The complete variable domain, with remaining parts taken from reference TRBV30 and TRBJ1-1, reads SQTIHQWPATLVQPVGSPLSLECTVEGTSNPNLYWYRQAAGRGLQLLFYSVGIGQISSEVPQNLSASRPQDRQFILSSKKLLLSDSGFYLCACYLAGVFAEAFFGQGTRLTVV.

This clonotype was seen only a few times. The chain couples TRBV6-5 to TRBJ2-3; perhaps TRBD1 as D (5 bases). The CDR3 has 12 amino acids. The germline CDR1 and CDR2 sequences are MNHEY and SVGAGI. The V end was cut by 2 bases, the J end by 6 bases, with 6 bases between. The CDR3 DNA sequence: TGTGCCAGCAGTTACAAGGGGGATACGCAGTATTTT. This sequence encodes CASSYKGDTQYF.

With regard to this clonotype: Germline is not matched at one junction end, which may reflect a read error. The V and J genes are TRBV6-1 and TRBJ1-2, with 7 bases lining up with TRBD1. Per the germline V gene, CDR1 is MNHNS and CDR2 is SASEGT. The CDR3 extends over 16 amino acids. The CDR3 DNA reads as TGCGCCAGCAGCCCCGGGACAGTATACAATGGTTGGGGCTACACCTTC. Encoded protein: CASSPGTVYNGWGYTF.

The table lists this clonotype with a few counts. This chain links TRBV13 with TRBJ2-4, with no clear D. The CDR3 extends over 13 amino acids. CDR1 and CDR2 from the germline V gene are PRHDT and FYEKMQ (reference sequence). Trimming cost V 4 bases and J 4 bases, with 8 bases left between them. The CDR3 is CASSSMTKNIQYF. Written as DNA, the CDR3 is TGTGCCAGCAGCTCCATGACGAAAAACATTCAGTACTTC.

This clonotype was counted many times. V and J are TRBV7-8 and TRBJ2-5; 7 nucleotides align to TRBD1. Germline V gene lookup returns CDR1 SGHVS and CDR2 FQNEAQ. The CDR3 sequence is 15 residues long. V lost 6 bases and J lost 3; bases outside the gene matches: 10. CDR3 nucleotides: TGTGCCAGCAGGTTGGACAGGAACGGGGAAGAGACCCAGTACTTC. Protein sequence: CASRLDRNGEETQYF.

The rearrangement joins TRBV20-1 to TRBJ2-7; no definite D call. V was pared by 4 bases and J by 7 bases, with 14 bases between. Per the germline V gene, CDR1 is DFQATT and CDR2 is SNEGSKA (reference sequence). The CDR3 loop spans 12 amino acids. The CDR3 sequence is CSAIDGVSEQYF. In DNA, the CDR3 is TGCAGTGCTATAGATGGAGTTTCAGAGCAGTACTTC.

This clonotype has only one observation. The J gene is TRBJ2-6, the V gene TRBV2, with D unclear. The V gene's germline CDR1 is SNHLY and CDR2 FYNNEI. This CDR3 region has 14 residues. Trimming cost V 9 bases and J 0 bases, with 9 bases left between them. The CDR3 sequence: CARARFSGANVLTF. CDR3 coding DNA: TGTGCCAGAGCAAGGTTCTCTGGGGCCAACGTCCTGACTTTC.